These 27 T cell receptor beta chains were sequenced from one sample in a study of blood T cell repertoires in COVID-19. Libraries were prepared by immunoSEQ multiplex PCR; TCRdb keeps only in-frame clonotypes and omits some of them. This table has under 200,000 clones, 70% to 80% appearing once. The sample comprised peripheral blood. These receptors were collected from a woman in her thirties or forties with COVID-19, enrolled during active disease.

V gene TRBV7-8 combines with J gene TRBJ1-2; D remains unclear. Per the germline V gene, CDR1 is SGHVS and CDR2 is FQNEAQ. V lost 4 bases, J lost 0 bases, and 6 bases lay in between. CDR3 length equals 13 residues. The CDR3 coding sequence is TGTGCCAGCAGCTCTCCTACTAACTATGGCTACACCTTC. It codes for CASSSPTNYGYTF.

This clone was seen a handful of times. The CDR3 nucleotides are TGTGCCAGCAGGAGGAGCGGGGGGGGAGAGACCCAGTACTTC. It translates to CASRRSGGGETQYF. V is TRBV7-6 and J is TRBJ2-5; 10 bases are a match to TRBD2. The CDR3 contains 14 residues. Trimming took 6 bases from V and 4 from J; bases not matched to a gene: 5. Per the germline V gene, CDR1 is SGHVS and CDR2 is FNYEAQ.

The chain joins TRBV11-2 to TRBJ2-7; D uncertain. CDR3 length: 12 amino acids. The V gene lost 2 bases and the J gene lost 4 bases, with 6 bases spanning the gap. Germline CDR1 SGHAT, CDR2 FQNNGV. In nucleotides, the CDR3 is TGTGCCAGCAGCTTATCTCGGTACGAGCAGTACTTC. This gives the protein CASSLSRYEQYF.

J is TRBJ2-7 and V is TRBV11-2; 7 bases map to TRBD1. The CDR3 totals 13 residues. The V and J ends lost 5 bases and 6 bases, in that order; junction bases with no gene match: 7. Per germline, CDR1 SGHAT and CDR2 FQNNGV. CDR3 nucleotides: TGTGCCAGCAGCCCAGACAGGGTTGGCGAGCAGTACTTC. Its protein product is CASSPDRVGEQYF.

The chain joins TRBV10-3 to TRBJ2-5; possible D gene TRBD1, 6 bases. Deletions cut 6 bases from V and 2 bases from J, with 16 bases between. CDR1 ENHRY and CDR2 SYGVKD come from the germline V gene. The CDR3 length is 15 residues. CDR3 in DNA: TGTGCCATCAGCGACAACGGACAGTCACAAGAGACCCAGTACTTC. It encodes CAISDNGQSQETQYF.

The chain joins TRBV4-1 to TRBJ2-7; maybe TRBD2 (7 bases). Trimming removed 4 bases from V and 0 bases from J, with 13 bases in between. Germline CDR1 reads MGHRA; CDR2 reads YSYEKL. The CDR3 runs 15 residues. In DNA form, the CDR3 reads TGCGCCAGCAGCCGGCTAGGGGGGGTCTCCTACGAGCAGTACTTC. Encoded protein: CASSRLGGVSYEQYF.

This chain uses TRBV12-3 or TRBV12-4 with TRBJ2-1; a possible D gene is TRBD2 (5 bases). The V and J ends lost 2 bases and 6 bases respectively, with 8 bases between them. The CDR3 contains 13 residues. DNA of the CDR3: TGTGCCAGCAGTTTACTCGGGGTCAATGAGCAGTTCTTC. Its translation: CASSLLGVNEQFF.

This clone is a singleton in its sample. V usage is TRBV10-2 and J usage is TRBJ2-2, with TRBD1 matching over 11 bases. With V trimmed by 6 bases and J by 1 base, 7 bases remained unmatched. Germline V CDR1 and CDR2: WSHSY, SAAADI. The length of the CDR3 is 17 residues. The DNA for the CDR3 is TGCGCCAGCAGCCTCCGGGACAGGGGGTGGAACACCGGGGAGCTGTTTTTT. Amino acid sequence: CASSLRDRGWNTGELFF.

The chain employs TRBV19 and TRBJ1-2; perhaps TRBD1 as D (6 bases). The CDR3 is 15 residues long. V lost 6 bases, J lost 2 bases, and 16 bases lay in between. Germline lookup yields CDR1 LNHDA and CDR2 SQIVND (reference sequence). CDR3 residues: CASSANDRLNYGYTF. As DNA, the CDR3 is TGTGCCAGTAGCGCTAACGACAGGTTAAACTATGGCTACACCTTC.

Here the CDR3 reads CATLPMSGTNQPQHF. Here the CDR3 DNA reads TGTGCCACCTTACCCATGTCGGGTACCAATCAGCCCCAGCATTTT. This chain connects TRBV15 to TRBJ1-5; D unclear. The CDR3 has 15 residues. Germline assignment: CDR1 LNHNV and CDR2 YYDKDF (reference sequence). V dropped 8 bases and J dropped 3 bases, with 17 bases sitting between them.

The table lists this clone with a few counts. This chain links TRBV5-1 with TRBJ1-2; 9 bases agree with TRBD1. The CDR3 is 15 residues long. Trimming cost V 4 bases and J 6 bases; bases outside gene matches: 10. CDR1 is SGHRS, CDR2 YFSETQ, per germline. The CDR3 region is CASSAYRGLRDGYTF. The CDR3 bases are TGCGCCAGCAGCGCCTACAGGGGGCTAAGGGATGGCTACACCTTC.

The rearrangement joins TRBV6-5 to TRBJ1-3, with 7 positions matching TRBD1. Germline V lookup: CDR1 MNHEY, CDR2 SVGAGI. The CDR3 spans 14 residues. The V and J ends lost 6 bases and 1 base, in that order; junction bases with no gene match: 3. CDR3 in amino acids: CASSSTGSGNTIYF. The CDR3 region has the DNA TGTGCCAGCAGCTCGACAGGGTCTGGAAACACCATATATTTT.

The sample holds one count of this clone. CDR3 loop: CSVAQGANTEAFF. The CDR3 coding sequence is TGCAGCGTGGCCCAGGGGGCCAACACTGAAGCTTTCTTT. The V gene is TRBV29-1, the J gene TRBJ1-1; 8 bases are shared with TRBD1. CDR1 and CDR2 from the germline V gene are SQVTM and ANQGSEA. This CDR3 comprises 13 residues. V lost 6 bases to trimming and J lost 2 bases; unmatched junction nucleotides: 5. Full variable domain (missing parts from reference TRBV29-1 and TRBJ1-1): SAVISQKPSRDICQRGTSLTIQCQVDSQVTMMFWYRQQPGQSLTLIATANQGSEATYESGFVIDKFPISRPNLTFSTLTVSNMSPEDSSIYLCSVAQGANTEAFFGQGTRLTVV.

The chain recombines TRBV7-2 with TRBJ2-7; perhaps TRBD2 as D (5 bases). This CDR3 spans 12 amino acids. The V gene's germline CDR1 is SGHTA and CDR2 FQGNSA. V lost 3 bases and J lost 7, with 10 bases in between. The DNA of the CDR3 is TGTGCCAGCAGCTTGGGGAGAAGAGAGCAGTACTTC. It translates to CASSLGRREQYF.

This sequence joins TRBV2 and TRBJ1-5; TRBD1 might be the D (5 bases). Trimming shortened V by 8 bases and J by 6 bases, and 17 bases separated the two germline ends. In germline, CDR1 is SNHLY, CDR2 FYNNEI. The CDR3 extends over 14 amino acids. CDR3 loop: CASAGQPGPQPQHF. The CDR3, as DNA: TGTGCCAGCGCCGGACAACCGGGCCCTCAGCCCCAGCATTTT. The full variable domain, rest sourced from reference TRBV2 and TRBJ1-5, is EPEVTQTPSHQVTQMGQEVILRCVPISNHLYFYWYRQILGQKVEFLVSFYNNEISEKSEIFDDQFSVERPDGSNFTLKIRSTKLEDSAMYFCASAGQPGPQPQHFGDGTRLSIL.

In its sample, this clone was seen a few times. The CDR3 region has the DNA TGCAGTGCACGAGACACGTACGAGCAGTACTTC. Translating gives CSARDTYEQYF. The chain links TRBV20-1 to TRBJ2-7; D unresolved. Germline V CDR1 and CDR2: DFQATT, SNEGSKA (reference sequence). This CDR3 contains 11 residues. V dropped 6 bases and J dropped 4 bases, with 10 bases sitting between them.

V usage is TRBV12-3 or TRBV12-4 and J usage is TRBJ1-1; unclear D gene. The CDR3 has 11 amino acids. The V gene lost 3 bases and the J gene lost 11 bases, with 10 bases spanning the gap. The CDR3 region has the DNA TGTGCCAGCAGTTTTGGCCCGGAGGCTTTCTTT. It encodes CASSFGPEAFF.

DNA of the CDR3: TGCGCCAGCAGCGACGGACAGGCCGACACTGAAGCTTTCTTT. Protein sequence: CASSDGQADTEAFF. The V and J genes are TRBV5-1 and TRBJ1-1; 7 bases line up with TRBD1. V lost 4 bases, J lost 3 bases, and 6 bases stayed unmatched. Looked up from germline, CDR1 is SGHRS and CDR2 is YFSETQ. The CDR3 runs to 14 residues. Drawing the rest from reference TRBV5-1 and TRBJ1-1, the complete variable domain is KAGVTQTPRYLIKTRGQQVTLSCSPISGHRSVSWYQQTPGQGLQFLFEYFSETQRNKGNFPGRFSGRQFSNSRSEMNVSTLELGDSALYLCASSDGQADTEAFFGQGTRLTVV.

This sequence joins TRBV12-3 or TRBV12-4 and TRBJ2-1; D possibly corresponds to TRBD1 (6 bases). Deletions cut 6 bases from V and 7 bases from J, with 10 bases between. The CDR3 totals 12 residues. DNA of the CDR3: TGTGCCAGCAGACCCACAGGGAATGAGCAGTTCTTC. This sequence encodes CASRPTGNEQFF.

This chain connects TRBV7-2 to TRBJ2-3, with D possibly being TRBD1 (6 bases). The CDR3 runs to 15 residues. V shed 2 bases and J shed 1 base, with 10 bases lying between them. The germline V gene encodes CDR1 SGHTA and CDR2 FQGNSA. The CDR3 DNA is TGTGCCAGCAGCTTACAGGGGCACGGCACAGATACGCAGTATTTT. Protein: CASSLQGHGTDTQYF.

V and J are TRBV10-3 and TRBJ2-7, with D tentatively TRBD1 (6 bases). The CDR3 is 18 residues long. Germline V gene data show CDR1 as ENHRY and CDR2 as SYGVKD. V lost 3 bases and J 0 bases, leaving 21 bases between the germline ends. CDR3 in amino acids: CAISELQGRRGFSYEQYF. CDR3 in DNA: TGTGCCATCAGTGAATTACAGGGAAGAAGAGGTTTCTCCTACGAGCAGTACTTC.

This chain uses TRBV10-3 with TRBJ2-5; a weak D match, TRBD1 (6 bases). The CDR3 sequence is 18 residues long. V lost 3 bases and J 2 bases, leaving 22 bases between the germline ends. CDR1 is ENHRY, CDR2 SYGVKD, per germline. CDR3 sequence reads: CAISDPFGKDRKQETQYF. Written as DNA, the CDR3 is TGTGCCATCAGTGATCCCTTCGGGAAGGACAGAAAGCAAGAGACCCAGTACTTC.

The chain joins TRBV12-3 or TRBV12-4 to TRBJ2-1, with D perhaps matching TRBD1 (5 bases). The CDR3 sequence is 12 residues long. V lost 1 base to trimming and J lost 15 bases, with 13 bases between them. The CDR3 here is CASSLGAGWGFF. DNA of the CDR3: TGTGCCAGCAGTTTAGGTGCAGGGTGGGGGTTCTTC.

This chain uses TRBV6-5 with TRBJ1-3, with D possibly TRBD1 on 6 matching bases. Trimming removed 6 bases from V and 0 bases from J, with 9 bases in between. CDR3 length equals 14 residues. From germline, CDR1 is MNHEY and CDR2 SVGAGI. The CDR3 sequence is CASRLGASGNTIYF. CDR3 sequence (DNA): TGTGCCAGCAGGTTGGGGGCCTCTGGAAACACCATATATTTT.

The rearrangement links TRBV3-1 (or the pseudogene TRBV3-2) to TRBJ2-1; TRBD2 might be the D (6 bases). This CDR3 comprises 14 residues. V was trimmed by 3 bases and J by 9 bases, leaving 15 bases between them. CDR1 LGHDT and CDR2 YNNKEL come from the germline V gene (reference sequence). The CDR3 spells CASSQGGGRAEQFF. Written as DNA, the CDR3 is TGTGCCAGCAGCCAGGGAGGAGGTAGGGCTGAGCAGTTCTTC.

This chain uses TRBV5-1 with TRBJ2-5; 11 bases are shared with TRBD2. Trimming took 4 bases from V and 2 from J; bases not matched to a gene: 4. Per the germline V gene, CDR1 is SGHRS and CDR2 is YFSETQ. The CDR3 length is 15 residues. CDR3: CASSPGTSGQETQYF. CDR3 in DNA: TGCGCCAGCAGCCCAGGGACTAGCGGACAAGAGACCCAGTACTTC. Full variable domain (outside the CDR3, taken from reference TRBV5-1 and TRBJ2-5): KAGVTQTPRYLIKTRGQQVTLSCSPISGHRSVSWYQQTPGQGLQFLFEYFSETQRNKGNFPGRFSGRQFSNSRSEMNVSTLELGDSALYLCASSPGTSGQETQYFGPGTRLLVL.

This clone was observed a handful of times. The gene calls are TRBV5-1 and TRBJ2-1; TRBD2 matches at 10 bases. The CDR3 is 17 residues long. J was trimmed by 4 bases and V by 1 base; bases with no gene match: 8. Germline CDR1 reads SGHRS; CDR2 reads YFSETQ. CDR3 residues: CASSLPPPSGSYNEQFF. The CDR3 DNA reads TGCGCCAGCAGCTTGCCCCCCCCTAGCGGGAGTTACAATGAGCAGTTCTTC.